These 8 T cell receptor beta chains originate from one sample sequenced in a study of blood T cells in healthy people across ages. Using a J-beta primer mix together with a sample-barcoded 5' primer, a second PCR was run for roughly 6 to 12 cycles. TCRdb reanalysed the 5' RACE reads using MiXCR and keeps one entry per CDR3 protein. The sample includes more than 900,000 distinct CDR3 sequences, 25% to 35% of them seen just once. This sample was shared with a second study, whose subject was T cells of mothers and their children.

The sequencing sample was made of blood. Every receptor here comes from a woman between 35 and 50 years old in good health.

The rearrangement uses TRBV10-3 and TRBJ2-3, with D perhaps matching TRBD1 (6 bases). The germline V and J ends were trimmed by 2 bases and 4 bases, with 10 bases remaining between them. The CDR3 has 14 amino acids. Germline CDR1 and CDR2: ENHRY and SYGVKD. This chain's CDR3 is CAISETGFSDTQYF. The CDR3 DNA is TGTGCCATCAGTGAGACAGGGTTTTCAGATACGCAGTATTTT.

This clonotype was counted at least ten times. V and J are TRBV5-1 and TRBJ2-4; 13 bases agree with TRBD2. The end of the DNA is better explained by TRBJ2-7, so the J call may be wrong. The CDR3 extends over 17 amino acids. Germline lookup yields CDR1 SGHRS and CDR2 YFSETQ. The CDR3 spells CASSPGLAGRYFYEQYF. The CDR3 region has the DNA TGCGCCAGCAGCCCGGGACTAGCGGGGAGGTATTTCTACGAGCAGTACTTC.

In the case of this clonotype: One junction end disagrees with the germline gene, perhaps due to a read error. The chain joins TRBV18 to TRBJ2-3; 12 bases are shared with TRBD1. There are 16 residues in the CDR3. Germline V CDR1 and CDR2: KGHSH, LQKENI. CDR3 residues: CASSRSGTGGGDTQYF. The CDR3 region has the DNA TGCGCCAGCTCTCGCTCCGGGACAGGGGGCGGAGATACGCAGTATTTT.

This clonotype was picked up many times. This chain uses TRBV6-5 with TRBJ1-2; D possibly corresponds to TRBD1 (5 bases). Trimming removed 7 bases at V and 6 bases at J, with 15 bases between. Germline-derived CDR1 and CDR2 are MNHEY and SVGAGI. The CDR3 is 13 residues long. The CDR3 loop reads CASTSRAGHGYTF. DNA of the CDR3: TGTGCCAGCACCTCCAGAGCAGGGCATGGCTACACCTTC.

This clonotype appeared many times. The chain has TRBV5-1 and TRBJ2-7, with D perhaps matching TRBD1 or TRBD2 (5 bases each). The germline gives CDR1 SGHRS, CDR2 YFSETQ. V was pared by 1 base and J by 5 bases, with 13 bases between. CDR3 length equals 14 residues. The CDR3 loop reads CASSLRGRSDEQYF. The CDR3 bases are TGCGCCAGCAGCTTGCGGGGCAGGAGCGACGAGCAGTACTTC.

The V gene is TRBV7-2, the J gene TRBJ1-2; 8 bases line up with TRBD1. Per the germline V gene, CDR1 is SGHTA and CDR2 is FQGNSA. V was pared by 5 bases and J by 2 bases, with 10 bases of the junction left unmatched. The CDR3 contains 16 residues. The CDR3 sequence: CASSPGRTGKNYGYTF. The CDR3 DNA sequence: TGTGCCAGCAGCCCCGGTAGGACAGGGAAGAACTATGGCTACACCTTC.

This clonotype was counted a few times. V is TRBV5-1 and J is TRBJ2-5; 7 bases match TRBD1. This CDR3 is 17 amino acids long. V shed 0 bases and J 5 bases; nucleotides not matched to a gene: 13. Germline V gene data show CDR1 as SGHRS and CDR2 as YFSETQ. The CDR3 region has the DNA TGCGCCAGCAGCTTGGTAGGGGGCGACAGGGAGTGTGAGACCCAGTACTTC. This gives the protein CASSLVGGDRECETQYF.

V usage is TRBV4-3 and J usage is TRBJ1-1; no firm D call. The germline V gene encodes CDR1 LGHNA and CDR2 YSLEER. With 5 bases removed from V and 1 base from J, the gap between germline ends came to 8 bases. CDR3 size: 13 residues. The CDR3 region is CASSSFWNTEAFF. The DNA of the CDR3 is TGCGCCAGCAGCTCGTTTTGGAACACTGAAGCTTTCTTT.